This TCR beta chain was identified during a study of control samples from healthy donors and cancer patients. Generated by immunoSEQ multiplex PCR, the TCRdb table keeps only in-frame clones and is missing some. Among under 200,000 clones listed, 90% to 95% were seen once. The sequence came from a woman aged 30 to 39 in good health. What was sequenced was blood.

CDR3: CASSLSPGGDEQYF. CDR3 coding DNA: TGTGCCAGCAGTTTATCCCCCGGCGGGGACGAGCAGTACTTC. J is TRBJ2-7 and V is TRBV27, with D tentatively TRBD2 (6 bases). Germline lookup yields CDR1 MNHEY and CDR2 SMNVEV (reference sequence). With 0 bases removed from V and 5 bases from J, the gap between germline ends came to 11 bases. The CDR3 loop spans 14 amino acids.